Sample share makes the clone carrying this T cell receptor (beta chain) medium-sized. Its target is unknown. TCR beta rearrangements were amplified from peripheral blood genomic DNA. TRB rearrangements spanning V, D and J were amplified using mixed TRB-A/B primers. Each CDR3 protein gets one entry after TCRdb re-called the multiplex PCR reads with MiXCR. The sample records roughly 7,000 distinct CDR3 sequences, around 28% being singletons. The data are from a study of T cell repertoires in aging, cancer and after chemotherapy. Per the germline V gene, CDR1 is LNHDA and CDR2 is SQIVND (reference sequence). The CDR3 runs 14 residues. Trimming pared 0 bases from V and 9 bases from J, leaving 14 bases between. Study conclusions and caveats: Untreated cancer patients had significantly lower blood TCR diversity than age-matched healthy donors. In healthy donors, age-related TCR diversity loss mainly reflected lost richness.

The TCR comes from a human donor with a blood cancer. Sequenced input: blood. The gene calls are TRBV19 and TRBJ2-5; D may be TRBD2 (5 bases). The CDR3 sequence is CASSIDLFGRAQYF. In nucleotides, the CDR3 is TGTGCCAGTAGTATAGATCTTTTCGGGCGGGCCCAGTACTTC.